What follows is one T cell receptor (beta chain) and its context. V lost 4 bases and J 7 bases, leaving 19 bases between the germline ends. CDR1 is MGHRA and CDR2 is YSYEKL in the germline V gene. The CDR3 runs to 16 residues. In the original processing: Quantification of nucleated cells was approximated via reference gene primer amplification. Generated by immunoSEQ multiplex PCR, the TCRdb table keeps only in-frame clones and is missing some. Clone size and V and J calls were adopted from that table, with D and trimming inferred from the DNA. This table holds 300,000 to 450,000 clones, roughly 85% found once. The sample belongs to a study of blood T cell repertoires in COVID-19. Study as a whole: The United States, Italy and Spain provided the acute and convalescent COVID-19 samples. Nucleic acid was either cDNA or gDNA, and it came from T cells, B-cell-depleted T cells, or PBMCs.

The clonotype was recovered from a woman under 30 with acute or convalescent COVID-19. The specimen was peripheral blood. V and J are TRBV4-1 and TRBJ1-4; possibly TRBD1 for D (5 bases). CDR3 in amino acids: CASSRWVWGRGEKLFF. The CDR3 coding sequence is TGCGCCAGCAGCCGGTGGGTTTGGGGAAGGGGTGAAAAACTGTTTTTT.